This T cell receptor beta chain was identified in a study of CD8+ T cells in alopecia areata. TCR sequencing used cDNA made by reverse transcription of extracted RNA. Profiling relied on immunoSEQ multiplex PCR, and the TCRdb table lists in-frame clones only, not all of them. The sample yields about 9,000 clones, without any singletons. Researchers sorted pooled cutaneous lymph node cells on the basis of CD4, CD8alpha, NKG2D, NKG2ACE and other markers. Note on this clone: Any gene name here is a mouse gene name. The read ends 4 residues shy of where the CDR3 ends; the end is completed using the germline J gene.

This CDR3 region has 16 residues. Germline V gene data show CDR1 as GKSSPN and CDR2 as SITVG. This TCR was recovered from a C3H/HeJ mouse with alopecia areata. Mouse MHC haplotype: H2-k. V is TRBV31 and J is TRBJ2-5; 9 positions match TRBD2. Sequenced material: CD8+ T cells sorted from a lymph node. The sequenced part of the CDR3 DNA is TGTGCCTGGAGTCTCCCCCCGGACTGGGGAAAAGAC. It translates to CAWSLPPDWGKD. The full CDR3 is CAWSLPPDWGKDTQYF.